This T cell receptor beta chain was documented in a study of esophageal squamous cell carcinoma under preoperative chemotherapy (dated by TCRdb to 2016 to 2018). The study in broad terms: TCR repertoires were profiled in both peripheral blood T cells and tumor-infiltrating lymphocytes. The study assessed how paclitaxel-nedaplatin chemotherapy affected T-cell receptor repertoires in patients with esophageal squamous cell carcinoma. The cohort comprised about 5 patients with primary esophageal squamous cell carcinoma. Repertoires were compared between samples taken before and after paclitaxel-nedaplatin therapy. The study at large found these results: Paclitaxel-nedaplatin therapy induced immediate and substantial clonotype frequency changes, with contraction more likely among abundant clones than amplification. Rather than arising solely from local clonal changes, post-treatment tumor-infiltrating lymphocytes appeared to come partly from peripheral T cells that migrated into the tumor. Only a handful of patients with esophageal squamous cell carcinoma were analyzed, making for a small cohort. After chemotherapy, TCR diversity rose significantly in peripheral T cells, but this increase was not seen in tumor-infiltrating lymphocytes.

This specimen's time point label, per the study, means: after preoperative PTX-NDP chemotherapy. Paclitaxel-nedaplatin was administered to patients as preoperative chemotherapy before surgery. The library was built by means of PCR. Reads for this sample came from a HiSeq X Ten. High-throughput sequencing was used to characterize the TCR repertoires. TCRdb reprocessing: public reads trimmed at Q25 with fastp, clones called with MiXCR, in-frame beta chains kept. Each record represents a unique CDR3 protein, reported with the most common genes and DNA among its rows. The sample yields under 14,000 distinct CDR3 sequences; roughly 59% were counted once. The ten largest clones represent just under 30% of the sample. This clonotype is a singleton in its sample. The target of this receptor is not known. The junction departs from the called germline gene at one end, perhaps through a read error. As encoded in the germline V gene, CDR1 is MNHNS while CDR2 is SASEGT. Taken from cysteine to phenylalanine, the CDR3 has 22 residues. Kept here is only the CDR3 DNA, which spans 66 bases and is read in frame from base 1.

The receptor's source is a human donor with esophageal squamous cell carcinoma. The donor label of this sample is uncertain. The chain is encoded by TRBV6-1 joined to TRBJ2-3; 12 of the junction bases match TRBD2. This sample was taken from a patient given preoperative chemotherapy. The nucleotides are TGTGCCAGCAGGGGGACTAAGCGGGGGCCGGGACTAGCGGGTGTGAGGCCAGATACGCAGTTTTTT. This translates into CASRGTKRGPGLAGVRPDTQFF.